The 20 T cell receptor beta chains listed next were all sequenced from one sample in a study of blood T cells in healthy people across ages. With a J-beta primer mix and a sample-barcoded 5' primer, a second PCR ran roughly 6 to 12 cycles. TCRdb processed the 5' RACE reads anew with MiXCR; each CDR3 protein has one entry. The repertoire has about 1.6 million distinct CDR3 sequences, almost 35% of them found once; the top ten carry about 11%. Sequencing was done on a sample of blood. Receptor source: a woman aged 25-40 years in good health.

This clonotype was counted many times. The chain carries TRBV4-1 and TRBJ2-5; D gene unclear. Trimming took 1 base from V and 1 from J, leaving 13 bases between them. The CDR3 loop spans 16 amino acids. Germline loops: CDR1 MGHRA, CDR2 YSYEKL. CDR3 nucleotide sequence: TGCGCCAGCAGCCAAGGCTGGAAATGGCTCCAAGAGACCCAGTACTTC. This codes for CASSQGWKWLQETQYF.

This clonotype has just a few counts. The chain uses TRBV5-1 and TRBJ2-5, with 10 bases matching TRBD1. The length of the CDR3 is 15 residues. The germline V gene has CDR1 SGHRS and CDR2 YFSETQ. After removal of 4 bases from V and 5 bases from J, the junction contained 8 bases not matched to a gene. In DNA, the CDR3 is TGCGCCAGCAGCGTCTCCGGGACAGGGGAGGAGACCCAGTACTTC. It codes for CASSVSGTGEETQYF.

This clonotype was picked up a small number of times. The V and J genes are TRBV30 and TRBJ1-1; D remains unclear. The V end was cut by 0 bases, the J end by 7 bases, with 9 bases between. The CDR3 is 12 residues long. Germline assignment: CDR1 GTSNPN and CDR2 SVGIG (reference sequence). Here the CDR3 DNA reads TGTGCCTGGAGTGTAACCCGGGGTGAAGCTTTCTTT. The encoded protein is CAWSVTRGEAFF.

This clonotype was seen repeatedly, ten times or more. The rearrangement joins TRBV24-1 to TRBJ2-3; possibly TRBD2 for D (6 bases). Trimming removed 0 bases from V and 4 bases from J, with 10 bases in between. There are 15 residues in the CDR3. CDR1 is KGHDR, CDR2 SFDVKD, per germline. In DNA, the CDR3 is TGTGCCACCAGTGATTTGACGGGAGAGGCAGATACGCAGTATTTT. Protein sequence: CATSDLTGEADTQYF.

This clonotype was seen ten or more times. The CDR3 region has the DNA TGCAGCTCGGGACAAGACTACGAGCAGTACTTC. Translation gives CSSGQDYEQYF. The chain links TRBV29-1 to TRBJ2-7; possibly TRBD1 for D (6 bases). The CDR3 is 11 amino acids. V was trimmed by 8 bases and J by 3 bases, leaving 11 bases between them. CDR1 SQVTM and CDR2 ANQGSEA come from the germline V gene.

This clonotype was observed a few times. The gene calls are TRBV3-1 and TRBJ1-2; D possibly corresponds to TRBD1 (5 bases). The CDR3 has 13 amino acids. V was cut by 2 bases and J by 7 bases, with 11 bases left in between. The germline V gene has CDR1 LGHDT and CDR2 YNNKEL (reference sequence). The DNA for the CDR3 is TGTGCCAGCAGCCAACATCCAGGGAGTGGCTACACCTTC. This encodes CASSQHPGSGYTF.

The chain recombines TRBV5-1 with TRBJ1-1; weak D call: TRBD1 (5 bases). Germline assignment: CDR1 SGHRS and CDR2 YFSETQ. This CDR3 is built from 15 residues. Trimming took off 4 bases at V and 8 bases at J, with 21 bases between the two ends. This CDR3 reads CASSLRQSATEEAFF. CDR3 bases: TGCGCCAGCAGCCTCCGACAGAGTGCAACCGAAGAAGCTTTCTTT.

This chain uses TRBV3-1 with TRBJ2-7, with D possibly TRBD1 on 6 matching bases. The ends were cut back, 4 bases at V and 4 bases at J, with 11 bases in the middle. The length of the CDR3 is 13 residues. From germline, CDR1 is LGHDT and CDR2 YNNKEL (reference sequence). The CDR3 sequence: CASSLGQKYEQYF. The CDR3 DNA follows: TGTGCCAGCAGCCTGGGACAAAAGTACGAGCAGTACTTC.

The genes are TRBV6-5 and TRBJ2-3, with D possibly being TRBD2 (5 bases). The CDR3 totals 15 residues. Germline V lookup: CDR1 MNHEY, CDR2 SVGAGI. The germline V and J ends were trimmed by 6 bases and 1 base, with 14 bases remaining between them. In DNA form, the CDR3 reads TGTGCCAGCAGCCAGCTAGCCCAGGGCACAGATACGCAGTATTTT. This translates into CASSQLAQGTDTQYF.

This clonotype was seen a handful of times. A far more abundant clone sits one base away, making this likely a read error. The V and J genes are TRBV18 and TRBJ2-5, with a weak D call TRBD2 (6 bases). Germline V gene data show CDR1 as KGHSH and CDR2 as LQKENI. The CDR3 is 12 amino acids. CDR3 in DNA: TGTGCCGGCTCACCGGAGGGAGAGACCCAGTACTTC. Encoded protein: CAGSPEGETQYF.

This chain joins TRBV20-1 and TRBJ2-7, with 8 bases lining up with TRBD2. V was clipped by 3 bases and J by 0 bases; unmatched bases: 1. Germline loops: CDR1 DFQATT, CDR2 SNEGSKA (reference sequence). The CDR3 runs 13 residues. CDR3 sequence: CSASGRDSYEQYF. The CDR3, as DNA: TGCAGTGCTAGCGGGAGGGACTCCTACGAGCAGTACTTC.

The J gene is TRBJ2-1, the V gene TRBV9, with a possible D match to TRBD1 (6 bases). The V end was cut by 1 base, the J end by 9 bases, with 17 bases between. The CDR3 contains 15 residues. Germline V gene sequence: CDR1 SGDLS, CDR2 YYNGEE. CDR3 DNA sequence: TGTGCCAGCAGCGTATTACGGCAGGGGTTGGGTGAGCAGTTCTTC. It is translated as CASSVLRQGLGEQFF. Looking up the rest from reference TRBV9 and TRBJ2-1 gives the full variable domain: DSGVTQTPKHLITATGQRVTLRCSPRSGDLSVYWYQQSLDQGLQFLIQYYNGEERAKGNILERFSAQQFPDLHSELNLSSLELGDSALYFCASSVLRQGLGEQFFGPGTRLTVL.

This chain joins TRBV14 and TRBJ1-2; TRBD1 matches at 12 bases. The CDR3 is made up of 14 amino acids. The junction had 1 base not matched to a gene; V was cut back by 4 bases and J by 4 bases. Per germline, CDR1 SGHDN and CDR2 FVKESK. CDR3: CASSRDRGLYGYTF. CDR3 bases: TGTGCCAGCAGCCGGGACAGGGGGCTCTATGGCTACACCTTC.

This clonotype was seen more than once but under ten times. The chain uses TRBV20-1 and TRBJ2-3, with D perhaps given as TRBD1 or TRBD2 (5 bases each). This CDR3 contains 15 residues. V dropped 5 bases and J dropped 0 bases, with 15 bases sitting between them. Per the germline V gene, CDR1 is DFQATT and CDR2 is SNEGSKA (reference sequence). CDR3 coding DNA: TGCAGTGCTGGATCCGGGACCCGGAGCACAGATACGCAGTATTTT. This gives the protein CSAGSGTRSTDTQYF.

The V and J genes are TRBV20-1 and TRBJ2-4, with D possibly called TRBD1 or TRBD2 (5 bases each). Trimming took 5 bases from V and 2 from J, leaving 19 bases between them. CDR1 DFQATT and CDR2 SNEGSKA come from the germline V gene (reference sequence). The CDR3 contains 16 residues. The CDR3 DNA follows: TGCAGTGCTGCAGACCGGGACGTGGCAACCAAAAACATTCAGTACTTC. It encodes CSAADRDVATKNIQYF.

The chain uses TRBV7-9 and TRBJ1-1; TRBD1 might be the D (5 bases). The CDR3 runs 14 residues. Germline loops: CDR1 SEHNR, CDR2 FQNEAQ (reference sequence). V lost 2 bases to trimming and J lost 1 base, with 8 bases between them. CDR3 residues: CASSLLGENTEAFF. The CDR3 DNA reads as TGTGCCAGCAGCTTACTAGGGGAGAACACTGAAGCTTTCTTT.

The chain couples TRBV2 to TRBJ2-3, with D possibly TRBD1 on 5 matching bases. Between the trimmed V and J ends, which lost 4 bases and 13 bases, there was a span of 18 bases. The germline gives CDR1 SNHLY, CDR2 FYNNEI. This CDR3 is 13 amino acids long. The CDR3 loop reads CASSVAPGLFEYF. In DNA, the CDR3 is TGTGCCAGCAGTGTGGCCCCAGGGCTATTCGAGTATTTT.

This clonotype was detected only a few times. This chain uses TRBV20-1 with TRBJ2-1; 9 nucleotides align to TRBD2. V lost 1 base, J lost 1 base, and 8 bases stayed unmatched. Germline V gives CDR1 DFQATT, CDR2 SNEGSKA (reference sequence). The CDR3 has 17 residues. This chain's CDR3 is CSARVRSGGFSYNEQFF. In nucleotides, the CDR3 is TGCAGTGCTAGAGTTAGGAGCGGGGGGTTTTCCTACAATGAGCAGTTCTTC.

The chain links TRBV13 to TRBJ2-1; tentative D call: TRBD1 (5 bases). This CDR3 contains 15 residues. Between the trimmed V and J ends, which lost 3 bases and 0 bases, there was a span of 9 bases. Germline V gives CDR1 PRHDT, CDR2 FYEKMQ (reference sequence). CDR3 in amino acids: CASSLDKASYNEQFF. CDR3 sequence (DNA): TGTGCCAGCAGCTTGGACAAAGCCTCCTACAATGAGCAGTTCTTC.

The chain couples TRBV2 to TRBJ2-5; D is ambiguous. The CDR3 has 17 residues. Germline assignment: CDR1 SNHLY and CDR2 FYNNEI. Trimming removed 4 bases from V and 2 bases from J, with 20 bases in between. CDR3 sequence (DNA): TGTGCCAGCAGTGCCCGAACAGCGATCCTATTGCAAGAGACCCAGTACTTC. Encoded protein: CASSARTAILLQETQYF.